The sequence of this T cell receptor beta chain was determined in a study of T cells in Graves' hyperthyroidism and ophthalmopathy. Using RNA transcripts as the source, TCR beta CDR3 regions were amplified. TCR CDR3 underwent first-round RT-PCR with the HTBI primer set. MiXCR was run by TCRdb on the multiplex PCR reads, yielding one entry per CDR3 protein. This table holds some 600,000 distinct CDR3 sequences, approximately 15% found once. Concerning this clonotype: This may come from a read error, since a much larger clone is one base off.

The sample was blood. The clonotype comes from a woman under 40 with Graves' hyperthyroidism that later progressed to Graves' ophthalmopathy.

The CDR3: CAATRGTYNEQLF. The CDR3 DNA reads TGTGCCGCAACCAGGGGAACCTACAATGAGCAGCTCTTC. The chain combines TRBV30 with TRBJ2-1; D is possibly TRBD1 (6 bases). The CDR3 consists of 13 residues. In germline, CDR1 is GTSNPN, CDR2 SVGIG (reference sequence). Variable domain in full (rest from reference TRBV30 and TRBJ2-1): SQTIHQWPATLVQPVGSPLSLECTVEGTSNPNLYWYRQAAGRGLQLLFYSVGIGQISSEVPQNLSASRPQDRQFILSSKKLLLSDSGFYLCAATRGTYNEQLFGPGTRLTVL.